These 24 T cell receptor beta chains were all obtained from the same sample, sequenced in a study of response to subunit inactivated influenza vaccine. MiXCR, applied by TCRdb to the RT-PCR reads, yields one record per CDR3 protein. The data contain about 500,000 distinct CDR3 sequences, about 15% of them singletons. Sequences were derived from CD4+ T cells sorted from PBMCs, sampled around 25 months after vaccination. The receptors stem from a man between 50 and 69 years old who received an inactivated influenza vaccine.

This CDR3 is CASSLGGPSEAFF. The CDR3 DNA is TGTGCCAGCAGTTTGGGAGGACCTTCTGAAGCTTTCTTT. J is TRBJ1-1 and V is TRBV12-3 or TRBV12-4; D is uncertain. This CDR3 has 13 residues. V was shortened by 3 bases and J by 6 bases, with 11 bases between the two germline ends.

The chain uses TRBV15 and TRBJ2-6; D is unresolved. CDR3 length: 14 amino acids. Germline CDR1 is LNHNV and CDR2 is YYDKDF (reference sequence). The V end lost 7 bases, the J end lost 4 bases, and 11 bases lay between the germline ends. CDR3: CATIQSYGANVLTF. Here the CDR3 DNA reads TGTGCCACCATCCAGTCGTACGGGGCCAACGTCCTGACTTTC.

This clonotype was seen more than once but under ten times. The chain combines TRBV3-1 with TRBJ1-2; no firm D call. Trimming shortened V by 0 bases and J by 8 bases, and 16 bases separated the two germline ends. Germline V gene sequence: CDR1 LGHDT, CDR2 YNNKEL (reference sequence). The CDR3 contains 15 residues. The CDR3 here is CASSQDVRGFGGYTF. The CDR3 nucleotides are TGTGCCAGCAGCCAAGATGTCCGTGGCTTCGGGGGCTACACCTTC.

The chain has TRBV4-3 and TRBJ1-1; possible D gene TRBD1, 5 bases. Looked up from germline, CDR1 is LGHNA and CDR2 is YSLEER. The V end was cut by 0 bases, the J end by 4 bases, with 12 bases between. This CDR3 has 15 amino acids. CDR3 sequence: CASSQDMQGGTEAFF. CDR3 coding DNA: TGCGCCAGCAGCCAAGATATGCAGGGCGGCACTGAAGCTTTCTTT.

This clonotype was seen a few times. The gene calls are TRBV12-3 or TRBV12-4 and TRBJ2-3, with 12 bases fitting TRBD1. V gave up 6 bases and J gave up 4 bases; unmatched junction bases: 2. The CDR3 loop spans 14 amino acids. CDR3 in amino acids: CASRGQGAPDTQYF. In nucleotides, the CDR3 is TGTGCCAGCAGGGGACAGGGGGCCCCAGATACGCAGTATTTT.

There are a few counts of this clonotype. This chain uses TRBV4-1 with TRBJ1-2, with TRBD1 identical over 9 bases. The CDR3 loop spans 14 amino acids. Losses at the gene ends were 2 bases for V and 2 bases for J; bases not matched to a gene: 0. The germline V gene encodes CDR1 MGHRA and CDR2 YSYEKL. The CDR3 DNA reads TGCGCCAGCAGCCAAACAGGGGGCAACTATGGCTACACCTTC. Translation gives CASSQTGGNYGYTF.

V and J are TRBV2 and TRBJ2-1, with a possible D match to TRBD1 (5 bases). The CDR3 contains 14 residues. Per the germline V gene, CDR1 is SNHLY and CDR2 is FYNNEI. V lost 2 bases, J lost 7 bases, and 12 bases lay in between. The CDR3 reads CASSERAGKNEQFF. Written as DNA, the CDR3 is TGTGCCAGCAGTGAACGGGCAGGGAAAAATGAGCAGTTCTTC. The full variable domain, in which reference TRBV2 and TRBJ2-1 provide the parts outside the CDR3, is EPEVTQTPSHQVTQMGQEVILRCVPISNHLYFYWYRQILGQKVEFLVSFYNNEISEKSEIFDDQFSVERPDGSNFTLKIRSTKLEDSAMYFCASSERAGKNEQFFGPGTRLTVL.

In this sample, this clonotype turned up a few times. The chain combines TRBV6-1 with TRBJ2-7; 9 bases line up with TRBD2. The trim removed 7 bases at V and 1 base at J, leaving 5 bases unmatched. This CDR3 contains 14 residues. Germline V gene lookup returns CDR1 MNHNS and CDR2 SASEGT. CDR3 DNA: TGTGCCAGCATGAGCGGGGGGAGTTCCTACGAGCAGTACTTC. This gives the protein CASMSGGSSYEQYF.

This clonotype occurred a few times. The chain links TRBV24-1 to TRBJ1-1; TRBD1 might be the D (5 bases). Per the germline V gene, CDR1 is KGHDR and CDR2 is SFDVKD. Trimming left V 7 bases short and J 5 bases short, with 13 bases between. The CDR3 totals 13 residues. The CDR3 protein is CATSPGTGTEAFF. The DNA for the CDR3 is TGTGCCACCAGCCCGGGGACTGGTACTGAAGCTTTCTTT.

This sequence joins TRBV4-2 and TRBJ2-6; 8 bases match TRBD1. Trimming removed 1 base from V and 8 bases from J; junction bases left unmatched: 10. Per the germline V gene, CDR1 is LGHNA and CDR2 is YNFKEQ. The CDR3 is 17 amino acids. The CDR3 bases are TGTGCCAGCAGCCAAGTGACAGGGGAGGTAGGGACCAACGTCCTGACTTTC. This encodes CASSQVTGEVGTNVLTF.

The CDR3 region has the DNA TGTGCCAGCAGCCAAGCCATGGACAGGGCGCAGTACTTC. It yields the protein CASSQAMDRAQYF. This rearrangement joins TRBV4-2 to TRBJ2-7; 8 bases align to TRBD1. The V gene end was trimmed by 1 base and the J gene end by 9 bases; junction bases not matched to a gene: 5. CDR1 is LGHNA and CDR2 is YNFKEQ in the germline V gene. The CDR3 consists of 13 residues.

This clonotype was counted a few times. This sequence joins TRBV12-3 or TRBV12-4 and TRBJ1-5; D might be TRBD1 (6 bases). CDR3 length equals 15 residues. The V end was cut by 5 bases, the J end by 6 bases, with 17 bases between. The CDR3 here is CASSMPTGLGQPQHF. The CDR3 DNA reads as TGTGCCAGCAGTATGCCAACAGGGTTGGGTCAGCCCCAGCATTTT.

The chain couples TRBV4-1 to TRBJ2-7, with TRBD1 matching over 7 bases. Per germline, CDR1 MGHRA and CDR2 YSYEKL. The V segment lost 0 bases and the J segment 7 bases; nucleotides outside the gene matches: 9. The CDR3 totals 15 residues. CDR3 sequence reads: CASSQDSQGRLEQYF. CDR3 coding DNA: TGCGCCAGCAGCCAAGATTCACAGGGGCGCTTGGAGCAGTACTTC.

This rearrangement joins TRBV12-3 or TRBV12-4 to TRBJ1-5; no reliable D call. V shed 7 bases and J shed 2 bases, with 9 bases lying between them. CDR3 length: 13 residues. CDR3 region: CASTLLGNQPQHF. CDR3 bases: TGTGCCAGCACCCTCCTTGGCAATCAGCCCCAGCATTTT.

The chain has TRBV7-6 and TRBJ2-3; D is undetermined. V lost 1 base to trimming and J lost 0 bases, with 8 bases between them. This CDR3 region has 15 residues. In germline, CDR1 is SGHVS, CDR2 FNYEAQ. The CDR3 DNA reads as TGTGCCAGCAGCTTAGTCGCCACTAGCACAGATACGCAGTATTTT. Translating gives CASSLVATSTDTQYF.

Here the CDR3 DNA reads TGCGCCAGCAGCCAAGATCCCAGGGCTGGTAATTCACCCCTCCACTTT. Its protein is CASSQDPRAGNSPLHF. The chain couples TRBV4-3 to TRBJ1-6; maybe TRBD1 (5 bases). From germline, CDR1 is LGHNA and CDR2 YSLEER. The CDR3 has 16 amino acids. V gave up 0 bases and J gave up 6 bases, with 12 bases separating them.

This clonotype showed up just a few times. The chain is built from TRBV10-3 and TRBJ2-5; no firm D call. The V gene lost 2 bases and the J gene lost 2 bases, with 15 bases spanning the gap. Germline CDR1 is ENHRY and CDR2 is SYGVKD. The CDR3 runs 16 residues. The CDR3 sequence is CAISETGGSEQETQYF. CDR3 in DNA: TGTGCCATCAGTGAGACCGGCGGAAGCGAACAAGAGACCCAGTACTTC.

This clonotype was observed a handful of times. One end of the junction fails to match germline, which may point to a read error. V and J are TRBV11-2 and TRBJ2-7, with TRBD2 matching 8 bases. There are 15 residues in the CDR3. The germline CDR1 and CDR2 sequences are SGHAT and FQNNGV. The CDR3 loop reads CASTLVSGKGYEQYF. The CDR3 region has the DNA TGTGCCAGCACCTTAGTTAGCGGGAAAGGGTACGAGCAGTACTTC.

The chain employs TRBV7-9 and TRBJ1-1; D is undetermined. Deletions cut 7 bases from V and 4 bases from J, with 16 bases between. Per the germline V gene, CDR1 is SEHNR and CDR2 is FQNEAQ (reference sequence). The CDR3 extends over 14 amino acids. Here the CDR3 reads CASTAMGWGTEAFF. The CDR3 DNA reads as TGTGCCAGCACCGCGATGGGGTGGGGCACTGAAGCTTTCTTT.

This sequence joins TRBV29-1 and TRBJ2-6, with D possibly being TRBD1 (5 bases). Trimming removed 5 bases from V and 3 bases from J, with 14 bases in between. The V gene's germline CDR1 is SQVTM and CDR2 ANQGSEA. The CDR3 has 15 amino acids. The CDR3 here is CSVLKGQGGANVLTF. As DNA, the CDR3 is TGCAGCGTTCTTAAGGGGCAGGGTGGGGCCAACGTCCTGACTTTC.

This clonotype showed up just a few times. The rearrangement links TRBV20-1 to TRBJ2-3; a weak D match, TRBD2 (5 bases). Trimming shortened V by 6 bases and J by 0 bases, and 16 bases separated the two germline ends. Germline assignment: CDR1 DFQATT and CDR2 SNEGSKA (reference sequence). This CDR3 has 15 residues. The CDR3 DNA sequence: TGCAGTGCCCTAGACTACAAAACTAGCACAGATACGCAGTATTTT. Amino acid sequence: CSALDYKTSTDTQYF.

The CDR3 loop is CAISLTGQGAEQYF. The CDR3, as DNA: TGTGCCATCAGCCTAACGGGACAGGGGGCCGAGCAGTACTTC. The chain links TRBV10-3 to TRBJ2-7; 12 bases match TRBD1. Per the germline V gene, CDR1 is ENHRY and CDR2 is SYGVKD. The CDR3 has 14 amino acids. Unmatched junction bases numbered 6, after V lost 6 bases and J lost 6 bases.

This clonotype was detected many times. The chain's CDR3 is CASRVNRGSISHQPQHF. CDR3 DNA: TGTGCCAGCAGGGTTAACAGGGGTAGTATAAGTCATCAGCCCCAGCATTTT. The chain joins TRBV28 to TRBJ1-5; 7 nucleotides align to TRBD1. Germline CDR1 reads MDHEN; CDR2 reads SYDVKM. The J segment lost 5 bases and the V segment lost 6 bases, leaving 16 bases of the junction unmatched. The CDR3 consists of 17 residues.

This clonotype was observed at least ten times. This chain joins TRBV5-5 and TRBJ2-3; 8 bases are a match to TRBD1. This CDR3 contains 14 residues. The J segment lost 0 bases and the V segment lost 5 bases, leaving 2 bases of the junction unmatched. CDR1 SGHKS and CDR2 YYEKEE come from the germline V gene (reference sequence). This CDR3 reads CASRGTGSTDTQYF. CDR3 sequence (DNA): TGTGCCAGCAGAGGGACAGGTAGCACAGATACGCAGTATTTT.